The rows below give T cell receptor beta chains drawn from one sample of a study of response to subunit inactivated influenza vaccine. TCRdb recomputed calls from the RT-PCR reads with MiXCR, one row per CDR3 protein. The sample gives about 180,000 distinct CDR3 sequences, 7.5% to 10% of which show up once; approximately 10% is in the top ten. Here the sequenced sample was non-naive T cells sorted from PBMCs, taken on the day of vaccination. The receptors stem from a man aged 50 to 60 who received an inactivated influenza vaccine. The CDR3 runs from the conserved cysteine through the conserved F or W. The D gene is left open where the match is weak. The size field is filled for only some rows; it gives once, few, many or a size class.

d_call	clone_size	j_call	v_call	cdr3_aa	cdr3_nt
TRBD1	-	TRBJ2-2	TRBV5-1	CASSERTGNTGELFF	TGCGCCAGCAGCGAGAGGACAGGGAACACCGGGGAGCTGTTTTTT
-	-	TRBJ1-1	TRBV7-9	CASSSRDRRSNTEAFF	TGTGCCAGCAGCTCCCGGGACCGCAGGTCGAACACTGAAGCTTTCTTT
TRBD1	few	TRBJ2-7	TRBV3-1	CASSQDYGTGVNEQYF	TGTGCCAGCAGCCAAGATTACGGGACAGGGGTGAACGAGCAGTACTTC
-	-	TRBJ2-1	TRBV14	CASSQFRVGVIPYNEQFF	TGTGCCAGCAGCCAATTTAGAGTGGGGGTTATACCCTACAATGAGCAGTTCTTC
-	many	TRBJ2-3	TRBV20-1	CSAREQGPATDTQYF	TGCAGTGCTAGAGAGCAGGGCCCCGCGACAGATACGCAGTATTTT
-	few	TRBJ2-1	TRBV27	CAAGRPGRFF	TGTGCCGCGGGTCGACCGGGTCGGTTCTTC
TRBD1	few	TRBJ1-6	TRBV20-1	CSAGDRGLNSPLHF	TGCAGTGCTGGGGACAGGGGCCTCAATTCACCCCTCCACTTT
-	few	TRBJ2-1	TRBV7-2	CASSRGLGLLQGAALNEQFF	TGTGCCAGCAGCCGAGGGCTAGGACTCCTCCAGGGAGCGGCACTTAATGAGCAGTTCTTC
TRBD1	many	TRBJ1-2	TRBV29-1	CSVEQQGAYGYTF	TGCAGCGTTGAACAACAGGGGGCCTATGGCTACACCTTC
TRBD2	-	TRBJ2-5	TRBV11-2	CASSTSGGETQYF	TGTGCCAGCAGCACTAGCGGGGGAGAGACCCAGTACTTC
TRBD1	-	TRBJ2-7	TRBV27	CASSADRGSSEQYF	TGTGCCAGCAGTGCAGACAGGGGTTCGAGCGAGCAGTACTTC
-	-	TRBJ1-2	TRBV5-1	CASSNRETNYGYTF	TGCGCCAGCAGCAACAGGGAGACTAACTATGGCTACACCTTC
TRBD2	-	TRBJ2-3	TRBV7-9	CASSGNLAGNTDTQYF	TGTGCCAGCAGCGGGAACCTAGCGGGGAACACAGATACGCAGTATTTT
-	many	TRBJ1-1	TRBV6-2/TRBV6-3	CASSYVGGAATEAFF	TGTGCCAGCAGTTACGTGGGGGGGGCAGCCACTGAAGCTTTCTTT
TRBD1	-	TRBJ1-1	TRBV11-2	CASSLDRMSGEAFF	TGTGCCAGCAGCCTGGACAGGATGAGTGGTGAAGCTTTCTTT
TRBD1	few	TRBJ1-2	TRBV6-5	CASSYSATGKYGYTF	TGTGCCAGCAGTTATTCGGCGACAGGGAAATATGGCTACACCTTC
TRBD1	-	TRBJ1-5	TRBV27	CASRGTGGSQPQHF	TGTGCCAGCAGAGGCACAGGGGGCTCTCAGCCCCAGCATTTT
TRBD2	few	TRBJ2-1	TRBV20-1	CSAREGTRSGNEQFF	TGCAGTGCTAGAGAGGGGACTAGGAGTGGCAATGAGCAGTTCTTC
-	-	TRBJ2-5	TRBV7-9	CASSSFETQYF	TGTGCCAGCAGCTCATTCGAGACCCAGTACTTC